The 7 T cell receptor beta chains below come from one sample, sequenced in a study of cytomegalovirus exposure and HLA in healthy donors. The study ran its PCR with 60 Vbeta and 13 Jbeta primers. Here immunoSEQ multiplex PCR was the method, and the copy in TCRdb shows in-frame clones only, minus some. The sample comprises some 200,000 clones, roughly 80% of which are singletons, and about 3.8% rests with the top ten. Sequencing was done on a sample of PBMCs. The receptors derive from a man aged 45 to 65 in good health and CMV-seronegative.

This chain links TRBV7-2 with TRBJ1-4; D is unresolved. From germline, CDR1 is SGHTA and CDR2 FQGNSA. Deletions cut 2 bases from V and 3 bases from J, with 10 bases between. The CDR3 totals 15 residues. CDR3 in DNA: TGTGCCAGCAGCTTACGAGGGCAGCCTAATGAAAAACTGTTTTTT. It is translated as CASSLRGQPNEKLFF.

The gene calls are TRBV5-1 and TRBJ2-7; 8 positions agree with TRBD1. The CDR3 has 14 amino acids. CDR1 is SGHRS, CDR2 YFSETQ, per germline. V lost 5 bases, J lost 2 bases, and 6 bases stayed unmatched. CDR3 DNA sequence: TGCGCCAGCAGGGATCCGGGACAGGCCTACGAGCAGTACTTC. Protein: CASRDPGQAYEQYF.

This clone was detected ten times or more. CDR3 protein: CASSVAEARGNTIYF. CDR3 DNA: TGTGCCAGCAGTGTCGCGGAAGCTCGAGGAAACACCATATATTTT. This chain links TRBV6-1 with TRBJ1-3; D is unresolved. The germline V and J ends were trimmed by 4 bases and 4 bases, with 14 bases remaining between them. This CDR3 contains 15 residues. Germline lookup yields CDR1 MNHNS and CDR2 SASEGT.

The chain recombines TRBV10-1 with TRBJ2-3; TRBD1 agrees at 8 bases. Trimming removed 1 base from V and 3 bases from J; junction bases left unmatched: 3. This CDR3 has 15 residues. Looked up from germline, CDR1 is WNHNN and CDR2 is SYGVQD (reference sequence). The CDR3 coding sequence is TGCGCCAGCAGTGAGTTAGGACAGGGAACAGATACGCAGTATTTT. Encoded protein: CASSELGQGTDTQYF.

This chain links TRBV9 with TRBJ2-5; TRBD1 is a possible D gene (6 bases). Trimming shortened V by 0 bases and J by 3 bases, and 12 bases separated the two germline ends. Germline V CDR1 and CDR2: SGDLS, YYNGEE. This CDR3 region has 15 residues. The CDR3 DNA reads TGTGCCAGCAGCGTAGGCGTGGGGGCCGAAGAGACCCAGTACTTC. This codes for CASSVGVGAEETQYF.

The chain uses TRBV10-2 and TRBJ2-2; TRBD2 matches 7 bases. The CDR3 runs to 15 residues. V gave up 8 bases and J gave up 4 bases; unmatched junction bases: 10. Germline loops: CDR1 WSHSY, CDR2 SAAADI. CDR3 nucleotide sequence: TGCGCCAGCCTTCGAGGACTAGAGGTCACCGGGGAGCTGTTTTTT. Its translation: CASLRGLEVTGELFF.

The rearrangement links TRBV25-1 to TRBJ2-7, with TRBD2 matching over 11 bases. The CDR3 covers 16 residues. Germline V lookup: CDR1 MGHDK, CDR2 SYGVNS. The ends lost 4 bases at V and 3 bases at J; junction bases unmatched: 8. The CDR3, as DNA: TGTGCCAGCAGTGCTGCACTAGCGGGGGTAGGCTACGAGCAGTACTTC. It encodes CASSAALAGVGYEQYF.